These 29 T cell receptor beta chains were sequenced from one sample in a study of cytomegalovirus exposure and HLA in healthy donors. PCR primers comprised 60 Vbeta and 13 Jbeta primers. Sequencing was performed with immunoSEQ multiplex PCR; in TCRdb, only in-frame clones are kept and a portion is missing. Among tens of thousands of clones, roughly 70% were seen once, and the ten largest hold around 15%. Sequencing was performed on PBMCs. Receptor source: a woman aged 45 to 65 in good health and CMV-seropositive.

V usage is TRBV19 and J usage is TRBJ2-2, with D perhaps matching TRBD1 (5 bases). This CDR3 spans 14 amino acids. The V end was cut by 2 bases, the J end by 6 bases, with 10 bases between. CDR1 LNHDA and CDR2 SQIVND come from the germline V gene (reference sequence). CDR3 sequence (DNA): TGTGCCAGTAGTATACAGGGCAGACCCGGGGAGCTGTTTTTT. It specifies CASSIQGRPGELFF.

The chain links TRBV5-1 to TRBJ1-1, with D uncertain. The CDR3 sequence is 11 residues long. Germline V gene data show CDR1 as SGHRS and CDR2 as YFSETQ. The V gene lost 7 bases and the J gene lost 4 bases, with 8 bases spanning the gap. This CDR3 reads CASCGGTEAFF. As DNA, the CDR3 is TGCGCCAGCTGCGGCGGCACTGAAGCTTTCTTT.

The CDR3, as DNA: TGTGCCAGCAGCTTAAGTCGGGGGGCAGCTTTCTTT. This gives the protein CASSLSRGAAFF. The chain joins TRBV7-9 to TRBJ1-1; the D gene is possibly TRBD1 (6 bases). Between the trimmed V and J ends, which lost 2 bases and 10 bases, there was a span of 11 bases. From germline, CDR1 is SEHNR and CDR2 FQNEAQ (reference sequence). CDR3 length: 12 amino acids.

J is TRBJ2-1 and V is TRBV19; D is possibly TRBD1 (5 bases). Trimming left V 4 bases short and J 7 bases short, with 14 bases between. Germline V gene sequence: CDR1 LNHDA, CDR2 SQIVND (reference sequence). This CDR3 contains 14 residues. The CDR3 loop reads CASSSFRGFNEQFF. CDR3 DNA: TGTGCCAGTAGTAGTTTTAGGGGATTTAATGAGCAGTTCTTC.

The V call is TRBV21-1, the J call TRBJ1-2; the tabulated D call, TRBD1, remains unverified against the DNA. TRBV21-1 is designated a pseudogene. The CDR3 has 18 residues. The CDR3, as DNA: TGTGCCAGCAGCAAAGTAGCCGGGACAGGGCGTATCTGCTATGGCTACACCTTC. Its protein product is CASSKVAGTGRICYGYTF.

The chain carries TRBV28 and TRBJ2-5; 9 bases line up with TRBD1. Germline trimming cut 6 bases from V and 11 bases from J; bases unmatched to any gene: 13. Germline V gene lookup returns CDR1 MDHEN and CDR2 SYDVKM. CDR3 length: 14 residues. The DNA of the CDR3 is TGTGCCAGCAGCCTACCGGGACAGGGTCTGGAGCAGTACTTC. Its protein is CASSLPGQGLEQYF.

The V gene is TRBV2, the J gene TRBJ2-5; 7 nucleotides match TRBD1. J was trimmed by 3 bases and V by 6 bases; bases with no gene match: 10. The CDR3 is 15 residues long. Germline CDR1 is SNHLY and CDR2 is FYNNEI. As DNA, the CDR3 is TGTGCCAGCAGCTCCAATGGGACAGCAGAAGAGACCCAGTACTTC. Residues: CASSSNGTAEETQYF.

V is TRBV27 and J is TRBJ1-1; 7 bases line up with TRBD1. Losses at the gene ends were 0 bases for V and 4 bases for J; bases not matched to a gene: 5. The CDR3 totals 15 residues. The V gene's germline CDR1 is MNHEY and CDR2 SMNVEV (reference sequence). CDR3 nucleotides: TGTGCCAGCAGTTTATCGTGGTCAGGGGGCACTGAAGCTTTCTTT. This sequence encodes CASSLSWSGGTEAFF.

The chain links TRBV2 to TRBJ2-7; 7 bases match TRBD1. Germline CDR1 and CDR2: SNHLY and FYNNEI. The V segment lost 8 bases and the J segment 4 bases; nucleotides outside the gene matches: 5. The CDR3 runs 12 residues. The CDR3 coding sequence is TGTGCCAGCGGGACAGCCCCATACGAGCAGTACTTC. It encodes CASGTAPYEQYF.

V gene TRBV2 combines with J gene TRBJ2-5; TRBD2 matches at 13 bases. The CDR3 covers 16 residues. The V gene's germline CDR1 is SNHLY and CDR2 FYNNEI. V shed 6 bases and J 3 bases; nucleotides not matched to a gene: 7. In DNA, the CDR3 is TGTGCCAGCAGACCACCGGGACTAGCGGGAAAAGAGACCCAGTACTTC. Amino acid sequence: CASRPPGLAGKETQYF.

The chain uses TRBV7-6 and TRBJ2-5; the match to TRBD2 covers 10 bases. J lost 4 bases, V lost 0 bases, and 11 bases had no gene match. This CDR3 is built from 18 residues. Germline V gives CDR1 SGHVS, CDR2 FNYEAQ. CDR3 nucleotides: TGTGCCAGCAGCTTAGCGGCTAGCGGGAGCGTAGGGGGAGAGACCCAGTACTTC. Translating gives CASSLAASGSVGGETQYF.

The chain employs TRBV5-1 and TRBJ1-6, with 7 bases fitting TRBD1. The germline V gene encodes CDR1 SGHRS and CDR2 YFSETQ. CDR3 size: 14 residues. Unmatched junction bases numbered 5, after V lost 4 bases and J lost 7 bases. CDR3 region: CASSGGQSNSPLHF. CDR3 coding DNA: TGCGCCAGCAGCGGGGGACAGTCAAATTCACCCCTCCACTTT.

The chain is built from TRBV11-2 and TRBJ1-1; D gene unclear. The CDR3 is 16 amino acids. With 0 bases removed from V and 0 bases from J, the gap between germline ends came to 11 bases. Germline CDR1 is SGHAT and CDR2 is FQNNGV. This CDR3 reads CASSLETSYMNTEAFF. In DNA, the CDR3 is TGTGCCAGCAGCTTAGAAACATCATATATGAACACTGAAGCTTTCTTT.

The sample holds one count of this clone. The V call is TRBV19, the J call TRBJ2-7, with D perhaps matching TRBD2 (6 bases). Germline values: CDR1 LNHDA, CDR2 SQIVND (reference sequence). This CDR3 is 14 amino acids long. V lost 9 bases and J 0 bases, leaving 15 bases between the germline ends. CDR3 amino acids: CASAGFLSSYEQYF. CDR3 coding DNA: TGTGCCAGCGCGGGGTTTCTAAGCTCCTACGAGCAGTACTTC. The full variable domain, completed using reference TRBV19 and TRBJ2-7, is DGGITQSPKYLFRKEGQNVTLSCEQNLNHDAMYWYRQDPGQGLRLIYYSQIVNDFQKGDIAEGYSVSREKKESFPLTVTSAQKNPTAFYLCASAGFLSSYEQYFGPGTRLTVT.

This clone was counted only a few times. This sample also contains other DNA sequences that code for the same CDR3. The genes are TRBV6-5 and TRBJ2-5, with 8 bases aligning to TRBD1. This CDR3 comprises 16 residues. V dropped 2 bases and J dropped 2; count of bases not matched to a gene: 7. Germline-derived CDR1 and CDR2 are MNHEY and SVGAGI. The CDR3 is CASSYRGQGPQETQYF. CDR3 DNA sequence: TGTGCCAGCAGTTACCGAGGACAGGGACCTCAAGAGACCCAGTACTTC.

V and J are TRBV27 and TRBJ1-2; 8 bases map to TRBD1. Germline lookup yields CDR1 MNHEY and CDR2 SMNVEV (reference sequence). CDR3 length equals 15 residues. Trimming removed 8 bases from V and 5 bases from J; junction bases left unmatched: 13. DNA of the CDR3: TGTGCCAGCGGTCCTAACAAACAGGGGGAGTATGGCTACACCTTC. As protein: CASGPNKQGEYGYTF.

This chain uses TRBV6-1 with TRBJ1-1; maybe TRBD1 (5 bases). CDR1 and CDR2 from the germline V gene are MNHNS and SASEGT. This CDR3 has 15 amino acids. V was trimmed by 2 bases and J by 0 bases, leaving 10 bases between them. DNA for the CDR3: TGTGCCAGCAGTGAATTGGGGGGACTGAACACTGAAGCTTTCTTT. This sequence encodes CASSELGGLNTEAFF.

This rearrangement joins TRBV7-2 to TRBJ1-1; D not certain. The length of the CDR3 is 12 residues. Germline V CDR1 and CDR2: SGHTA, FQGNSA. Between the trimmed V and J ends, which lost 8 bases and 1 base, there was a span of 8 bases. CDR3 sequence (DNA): TGTGCCAGCTCAATCGGGAACACTGAAGCTTTCTTT. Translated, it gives CASSIGNTEAFF.

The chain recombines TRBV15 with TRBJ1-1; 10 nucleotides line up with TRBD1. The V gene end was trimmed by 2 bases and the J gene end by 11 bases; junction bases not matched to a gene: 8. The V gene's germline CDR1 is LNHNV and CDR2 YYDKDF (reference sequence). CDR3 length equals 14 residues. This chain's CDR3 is CATSRQRQGAQAFF. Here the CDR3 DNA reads TGTGCCACCAGCAGACAAAGACAGGGGGCGCAGGCTTTCTTT.

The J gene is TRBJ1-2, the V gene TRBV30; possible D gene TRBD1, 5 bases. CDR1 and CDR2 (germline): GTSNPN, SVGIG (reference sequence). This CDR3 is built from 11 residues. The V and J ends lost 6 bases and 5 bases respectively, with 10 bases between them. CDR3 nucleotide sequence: TGTGCCTGCCGAAGGGGTTATGGCTACACCTTC. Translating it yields CACRRGYGYTF.

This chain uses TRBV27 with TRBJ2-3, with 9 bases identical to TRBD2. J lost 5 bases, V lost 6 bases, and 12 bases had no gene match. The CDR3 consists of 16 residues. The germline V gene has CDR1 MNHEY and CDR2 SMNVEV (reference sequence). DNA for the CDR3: TGTGCCAGCAGCCGACCAAACCTAGCGGGGATAGATACGCAGTATTTT. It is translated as CASSRPNLAGIDTQYF.

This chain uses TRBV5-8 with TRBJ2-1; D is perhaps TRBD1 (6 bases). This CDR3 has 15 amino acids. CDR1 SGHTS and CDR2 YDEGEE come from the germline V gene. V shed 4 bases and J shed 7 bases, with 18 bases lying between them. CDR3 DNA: TGTGCCAGCAGCCCCCATTGGGGCCAGGGGAATGAGCAGTTCTTC. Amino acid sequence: CASSPHWGQGNEQFF.

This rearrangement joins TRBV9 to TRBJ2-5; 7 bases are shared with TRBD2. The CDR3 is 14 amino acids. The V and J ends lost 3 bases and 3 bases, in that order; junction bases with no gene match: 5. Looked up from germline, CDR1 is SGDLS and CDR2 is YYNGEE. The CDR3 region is CASSATSRKETQYF. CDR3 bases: TGTGCCAGCAGCGCGACTAGCAGAAAAGAGACCCAGTACTTC.

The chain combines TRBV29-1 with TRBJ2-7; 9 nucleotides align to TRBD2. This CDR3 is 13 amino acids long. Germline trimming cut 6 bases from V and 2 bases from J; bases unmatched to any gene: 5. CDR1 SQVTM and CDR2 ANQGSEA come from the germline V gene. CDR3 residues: CSVFSGRAYEQYF. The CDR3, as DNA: TGCAGCGTCTTTAGCGGGAGAGCCTACGAGCAGTACTTC.

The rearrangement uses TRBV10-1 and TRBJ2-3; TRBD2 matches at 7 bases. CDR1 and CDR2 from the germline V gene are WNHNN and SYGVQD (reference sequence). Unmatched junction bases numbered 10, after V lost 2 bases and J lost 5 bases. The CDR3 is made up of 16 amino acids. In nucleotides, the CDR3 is TGCGCCAGCAGTGAGCTCGAAGCGGGACGAAGAGATACGCAGTATTTT. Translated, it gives CASSELEAGRRDTQYF.

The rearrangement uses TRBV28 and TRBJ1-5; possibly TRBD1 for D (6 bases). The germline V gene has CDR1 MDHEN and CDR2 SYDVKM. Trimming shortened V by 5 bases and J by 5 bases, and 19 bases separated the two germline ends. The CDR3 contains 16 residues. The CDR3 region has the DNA TGTGCCAGCAGTATCTACTGGGGGGGGGCGCATCAGCCCCAGCATTTT. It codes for CASSIYWGGAHQPQHF.

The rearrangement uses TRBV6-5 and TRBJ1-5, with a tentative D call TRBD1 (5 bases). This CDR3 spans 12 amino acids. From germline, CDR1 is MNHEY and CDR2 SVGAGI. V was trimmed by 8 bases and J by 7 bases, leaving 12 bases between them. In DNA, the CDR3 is TGTGCCAGCGGGGGGGGAAGGCAGCCCCAGCATTTT. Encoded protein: CASGGGRQPQHF.

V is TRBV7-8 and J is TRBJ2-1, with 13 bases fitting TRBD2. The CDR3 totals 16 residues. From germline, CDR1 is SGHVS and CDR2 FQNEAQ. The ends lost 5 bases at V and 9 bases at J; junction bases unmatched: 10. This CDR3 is CASSPRTSGSQGEQFF. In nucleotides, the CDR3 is TGTGCCAGCAGCCCAAGGACTAGCGGGAGTCAGGGTGAGCAGTTCTTC.

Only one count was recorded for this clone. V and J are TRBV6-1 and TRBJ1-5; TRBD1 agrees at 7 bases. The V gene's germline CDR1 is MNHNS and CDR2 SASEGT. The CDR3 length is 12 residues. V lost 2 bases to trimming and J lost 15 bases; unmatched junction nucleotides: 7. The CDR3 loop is CASSERDRLTHF. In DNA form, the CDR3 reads TGTGCCAGCAGTGAAAGGGACAGACTAACGCATTTT.